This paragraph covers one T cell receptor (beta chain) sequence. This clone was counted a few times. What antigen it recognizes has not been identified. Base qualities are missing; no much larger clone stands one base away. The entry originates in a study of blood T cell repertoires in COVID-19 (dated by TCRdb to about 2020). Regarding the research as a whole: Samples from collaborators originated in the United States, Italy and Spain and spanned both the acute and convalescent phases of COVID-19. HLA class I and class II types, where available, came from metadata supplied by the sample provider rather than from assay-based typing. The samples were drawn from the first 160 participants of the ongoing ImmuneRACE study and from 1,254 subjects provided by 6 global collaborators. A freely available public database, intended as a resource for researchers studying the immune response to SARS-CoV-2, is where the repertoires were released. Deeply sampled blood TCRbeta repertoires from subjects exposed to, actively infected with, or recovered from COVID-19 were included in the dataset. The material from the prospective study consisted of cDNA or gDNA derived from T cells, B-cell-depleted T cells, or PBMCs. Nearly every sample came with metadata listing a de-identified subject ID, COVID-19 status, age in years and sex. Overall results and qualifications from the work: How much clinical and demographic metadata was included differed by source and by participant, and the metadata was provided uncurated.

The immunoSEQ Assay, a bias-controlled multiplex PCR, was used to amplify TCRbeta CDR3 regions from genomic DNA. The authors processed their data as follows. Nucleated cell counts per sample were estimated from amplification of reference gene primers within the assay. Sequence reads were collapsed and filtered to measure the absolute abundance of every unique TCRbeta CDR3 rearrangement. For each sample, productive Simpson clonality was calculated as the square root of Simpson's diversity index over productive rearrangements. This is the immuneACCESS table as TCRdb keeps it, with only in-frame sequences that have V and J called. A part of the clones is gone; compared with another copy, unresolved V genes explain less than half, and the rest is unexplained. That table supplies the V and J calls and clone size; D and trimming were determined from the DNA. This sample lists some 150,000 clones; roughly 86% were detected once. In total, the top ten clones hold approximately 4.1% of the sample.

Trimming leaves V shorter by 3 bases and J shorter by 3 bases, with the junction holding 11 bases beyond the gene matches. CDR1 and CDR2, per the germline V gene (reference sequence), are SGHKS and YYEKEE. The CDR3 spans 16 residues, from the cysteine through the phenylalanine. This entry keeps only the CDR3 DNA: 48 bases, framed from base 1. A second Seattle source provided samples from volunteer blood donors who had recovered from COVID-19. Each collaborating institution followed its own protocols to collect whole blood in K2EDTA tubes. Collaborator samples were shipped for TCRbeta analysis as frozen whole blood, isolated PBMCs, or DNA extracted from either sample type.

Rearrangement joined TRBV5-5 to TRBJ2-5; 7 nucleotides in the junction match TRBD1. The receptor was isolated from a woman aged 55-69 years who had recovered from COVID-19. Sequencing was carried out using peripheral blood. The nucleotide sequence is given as TGTGCCAGCAGCTGGGGACCCGGGACAGATAAAGAGACCCAGTACTTC. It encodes CASSWGPGTDKETQYF.